Given below is one T cell receptor (beta chain) in context. Its antigen is still unknown. A much larger clone sits a single nucleotide away, making a read error possible. The data belong to a study of glioma-infiltrating T cells. Notes on the study in general: Tissue-blood divergence was below expectation in non-neoplastic patients, above in gliomas.

The iRepertoire nested amplicon-rescue multiplex PCR amplified TCR alpha and beta CDR3s from RNA. TCRdb re-called the multiplex PCR reads through MiXCR, storing one row per CDR3 protein. Of approximately 45,000 distinct CDR3 sequences detected, around 20% appear once; the ten largest clones hold 5% to 7.5%. Germline assignment: CDR1 LNHDA and CDR2 SQIVND (reference sequence). The CDR3 extends over 13 amino acids. V shed 2 bases and J shed 3 bases, with 7 bases lying between them. The chain is built from TRBV19 and TRBJ1-1; D is uncertain. The sample was glioma tissue, nonneoplastic brain tissue, or PBMCs (not recorded which). The TCR was taken from a human donor with low-grade glioma or glioblastoma, undergoing nonglioma brain surgery, or in good health (not recorded which). CDR3 in DNA: TGTGCCAGTAGTATAAAAGGAGACACTGAAGCTTTCTTT. Protein sequence: CASSIKGDTEAFF.